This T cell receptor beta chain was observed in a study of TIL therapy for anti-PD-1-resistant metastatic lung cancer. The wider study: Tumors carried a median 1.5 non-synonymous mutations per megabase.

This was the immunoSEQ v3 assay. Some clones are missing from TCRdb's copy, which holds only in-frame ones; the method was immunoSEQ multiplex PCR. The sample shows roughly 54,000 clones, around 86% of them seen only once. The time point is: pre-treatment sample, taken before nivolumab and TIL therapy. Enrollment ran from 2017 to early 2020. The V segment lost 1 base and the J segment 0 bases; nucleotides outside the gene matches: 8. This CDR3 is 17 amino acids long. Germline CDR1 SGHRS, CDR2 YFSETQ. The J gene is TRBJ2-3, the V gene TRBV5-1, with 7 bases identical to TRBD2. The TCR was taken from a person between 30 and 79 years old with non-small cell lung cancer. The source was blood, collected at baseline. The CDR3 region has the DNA TGCGCCAGCAGCTTGAGGGGCGGGAGCCCGAGCACAGATACGCAGTATTTT. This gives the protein CASSLRGGSPSTDTQYF.